The sequence of this T cell receptor beta chain was determined in a study of human T cells and chemical hapten exposure. About the research overall: DPC (0.01%) was patch tested on the upper back and read at 6 days.

Losses at the gene ends were 0 bases for V and 5 bases for J; bases not matched to a gene: 7. The CDR3 sequence is 16 residues long. Germline loops: CDR1 SGHKS, CDR2 YYEKEE (reference sequence). This clonotype was picked up a small number of times. Attachment of unique molecular identifiers to individual cDNA molecules was performed in the library. TCRdb re-analysed the RACE reads in MiXCR, keeping a single row per CDR3 protein. The sample yields about 350,000 distinct CDR3 sequences, about 6.3% seen once. Time point: patch test 2, 6 weeks after DPC sensitization. Sample treatment: therapeutic diphenylcyclopropenone sensitization with weekly scalp DPC.

The rearrangement uses TRBV5-5 and TRBJ2-3; 9 positions match TRBD1. This sequence originates from a young woman with alopecia areata. Some clones in this sample may be carry-over from other donors' samples. The sequences come from whole blood, collected in connection with sensitization to the hapten diphenylcyclopropenone (DPC). CDR3 amino acids: CASSLGYRGLRDTQYF. CDR3 DNA sequence: TGTGCCAGCAGCTTGGGATACAGGGGGCTGAGAGATACGCAGTATTTT. The full variable domain, in which reference TRBV5-5 and TRBJ2-3 provide the parts outside the CDR3, is DAGVTQSPTHLIKTRGQQVTLRCSPISGHKSVSWYQQVLGQGPQFIFQYYEKEERGRGNFPDRFSARQFPNYSSELNVNALLLGDSALYLCASSLGYRGLRDTQYFGPGTRLTVL.